This T cell receptor beta chain was found in a study of T cells in localized non-small cell lung cancer (dated by TCRdb to about 2020). Some background on the complete study: Comparing tumors with uninvolved tumor-adjacent lungs, the study looked at the T cell repertoires of 236 patients with early-stage NSCLC. The cohort consisted of around 250 treatment-naive NSCLC patients whose localized lung tumors had been resected. Of the NSCLC patients, about 130 were male and about a hundred were female, and the mean age was roughly 61 years. Study-wide findings and limitations: Longer overall survival was associated with higher blood T cell density, whereas shorter survival was associated with higher adjacent-lung clonality. Uninvolved tumor-adjacent lung showed the highest T cell clonality, higher than tumor, which suggests more focused antigenic responses in the uninvolved tumor-adjacent lung. Because the study design was exploratory, TCR variables were selected using unadjusted p-values without false-discovery rate correction. Multi-region tumor sequencing was not performed, so intratumor heterogeneity could not be excluded. A median of about 53 of the top 100 tumor clones were detected in paired uninvolved adjacent lung, and some 28 of these tumor clones were also found among the top 100 clones of the paired uninvolved adjacent lung.

For this chain, trimming is 4 bases at the V end and 5 bases at the J end, and the number of junction bases without a gene match is 6. Reading the germline V gene gives CDR1 SGHRS and CDR2 YFSETQ. The CDR3 holds 14 amino acids from the cysteine to the phenylalanine. Only the CDR3 DNA is retained, 42 bases long and in frame from the first base. The immunoSEQ Assay was used to sequence TCR beta CDR3 regions from DNA. In the authors' own workflow: T cell density was computed as TCR beta template counts normalized to usable DNA estimated by amplifying housekeeping genes. The preseqR package was used to estimate richness by extrapolating to 400,000 templates for PBMC samples and to 120,000 templates for tissue samples. Clonality was calculated as one minus Pielou's evenness. To identify tissue-enriched TCRs, differential abundance testing was run on productive amino-acid clonotypes with a minimum total count of 5 and an alpha of 0.1. The Jaccard Index and the Morisita Overlap Index were used to quantify repertoire overlap between compartments. TCR beta CDR3s were clustered by GLIPH together with public tetramer-defined viral CDR3s, and at least three viral sequences plus V-gene enrichment were required for viral motifs. Here the immuneACCESS table is served through TCRdb, limited to in-frame sequences with V and J called. Missing clones are a known gap in these copies; in checked studies unresolved V genes cover under half, and the rest lacks a known reason. V, J and clone size reflect that table, while D and trimming were determined from the DNA. This sample is represented by under 35,000 clones; approximately 85% of them were singletons. The top ten hold under 5% of the sample.

At diagnosis, peripheral blood, uninvolved tumor-adjacent lung and tumor were collected and stored as a combination of fresh-frozen and FFPE material. For TCR repertoire profiling, blood samples were analyzed as peripheral blood mononuclear cells. On this clone: No cognate antigen has been identified for it. No base quality information exists; no much larger clone differs at one position.

The V and J segments used are TRBV5-1 and TRBJ1-1; the junction holds 9 bases that match TRBD1. This sample comprised peripheral blood mononuclear cells, obtained before any cancer treatment. This TCR derives from a woman aged 40-69 years with stage III lung adenocarcinoma. The CDR3 region has the sequence CASSNRDRATEAFF. The DNA is TGCGCCAGCAGCAACCGGGACAGGGCTACTGAAGCTTTCTTT.